The 23 T cell receptor beta chains in this list originate from one sample, sequenced in a study of T cells in Graves' hyperthyroidism and ophthalmopathy. Amplified regions were TCR beta CDR3 sequences from RNA transcripts. HTBI primers were used for first-round RT-PCR of the TCR CDR3. Using its own MiXCR run on the multiplex PCR reads, TCRdb lists one record per CDR3 protein. Among hundreds of thousands of distinct CDR3 sequences listed, roughly 37% were seen once. The source material was blood. The receptors were sampled from a man younger than 35 with Graves' hyperthyroidism.

CDR3 sequence: CATSEWDRTGKETQYF. CDR3 in DNA: TGTGCCACCAGTGAGTGGGACAGGACGGGGAAAGAGACCCAGTACTTC. The rearrangement joins TRBV24-1 to TRBJ2-5, with 8 bases fitting TRBD1. Germline V gives CDR1 KGHDR, CDR2 SFDVKD. The CDR3 is made up of 16 amino acids. V was pared by 4 bases and J by 3 bases, with 9 bases of the junction left unmatched.

This chain links TRBV7-9 with TRBJ2-5, with 12 bases lining up with TRBD2. Germline loops: CDR1 SEHNR, CDR2 FQNEAQ (reference sequence). The length of the CDR3 is 16 residues. Trimming at V came to 4 bases and at J to 4 bases, leaving 7 bases not matched to a gene. The CDR3 DNA reads TGTGCCAGCAGCTCAAGACTAGCGGGGGACGGAGAGACCCAGTACTTC. The encoded protein is CASSSRLAGDGETQYF.

This clonotype was picked up a small number of times. The chain is built from TRBV5-1 and TRBJ1-1, with D possibly being TRBD1 (5 bases). V shed 1 base and J shed 11 bases, with 18 bases lying between them. There are 14 residues in the CDR3. Germline V gives CDR1 SGHRS, CDR2 YFSETQ. CDR3 nucleotides: TGCGCCAGCAGCTTGAGTGGCAGGGAAGAGTATGCTTTCTTT. As protein: CASSLSGREEYAFF. Supplemented by reference TRBV5-1 and TRBJ1-1, the full variable domain reads KAGVTQTPRYLIKTRGQQVTLSCSPISGHRSVSWYQQTPGQGLQFLFEYFSETQRNKGNFPGRFSGRQFSNSRSEMNVSTLELGDSALYLCASSLSGREEYAFFGQGTRLTVV.

The chain uses TRBV11-2 and TRBJ1-1; maybe TRBD1 (5 bases). Trimming removed 0 bases from V and 3 bases from J, with 8 bases in between. Germline CDR1 is SGHAT and CDR2 is FQNNGV. The CDR3 has 14 amino acids. The CDR3 coding sequence is TGTGCCAGCAGCTTAGAATCAGGGTACACTGAAGCTTTCTTT. Its translation: CASSLESGYTEAFF.

DNA for the CDR3: TGTGCCAGCAGCCCTCTGGCCAGGGCTTCTGGGGCCAACGTCCTGACTTTC. Its translation: CASSPLARASGANVLTF. V and J are TRBV7-9 and TRBJ2-6, with TRBD1 as a possible D gene (5 bases). The CDR3 consists of 17 residues. The V gene's germline CDR1 is SEHNR and CDR2 FQNEAQ (reference sequence). The ends were cut back, 5 bases at V and 1 base at J, with 15 bases in the middle.

The chain carries TRBV6-5 and TRBJ1-1, with unresolved D. The ends were cut back, 4 bases at V and 5 bases at J, with 14 bases in the middle. Per germline, CDR1 MNHEY and CDR2 SVGAGI. This CDR3 has 14 amino acids. CDR3 in amino acids: CASSFRVGWTEAFF. The CDR3 nucleotides are TGTGCCAGCAGTTTTAGGGTAGGATGGACTGAAGCTTTCTTT.

The chain joins TRBV29-1 to TRBJ2-5; perhaps TRBD1 as D (6 bases). The CDR3 loop spans 14 amino acids. The germline V gene encodes CDR1 SQVTM and CDR2 ANQGSEA. V was shortened by 2 bases and J by 7 bases, with 17 bases between the two germline ends. CDR3 protein: CSVETIQGGRTQYF. The CDR3 nucleotides are TGCAGCGTTGAAACGATACAGGGCGGTAGGACCCAGTACTTC.

This clonotype was seen a single time. Since a much larger clone is just one base distant, this may be a read error. This chain joins TRBV20-1 and TRBJ1-1; 7 bases agree with TRBD1. Germline V gives CDR1 DFQATT, CDR2 SNEGSKA (reference sequence). The CDR3 is 13 residues long. CDR3 bases: TGCAGCGCCACCGGGACAGTGAGCACTGAAGCTTTCTTT. Encoded protein: CSATGTVSTEAFF.

This chain uses TRBV5-4 with TRBJ2-7; D uncertain. Germline CDR1 SGHNT, CDR2 YYREEE (reference sequence). CDR3 length: 13 amino acids. V lost 4 bases to trimming and J lost 0 bases, with 8 bases between them. This CDR3 reads CASSREASYEQYF. The CDR3 DNA sequence: TGTGCCAGCAGCAGAGAGGCCTCCTACGAGCAGTACTTC.

This clonotype was seen many times. V is TRBV7-9 and J is TRBJ1-1; D gene ambiguous. CDR3 length: 13 amino acids. Trimming shortened V by 6 bases and J by 12 bases, and 20 bases separated the two germline ends. Germline V CDR1 and CDR2: SEHNR, FQNEAQ (reference sequence). CDR3 protein: CASRLNTGLGTFF. CDR3 in DNA: TGTGCCAGCAGGCTCAACACGGGCCTAGGGACTTTCTTT.

This clonotype turned up a few times. V is TRBV7-9 and J is TRBJ1-1; a weak D match, TRBD1 (5 bases). Germline lookup yields CDR1 SEHNR and CDR2 FQNEAQ (reference sequence). Trimming removed 6 bases from V and 6 bases from J, with 17 bases in between. The CDR3 consists of 14 residues. For the CDR3, the DNA is TGTGCCAGCAGGGACGACAGCCGGAGGGCTGAAGCTTTCTTT. This gives the protein CASRDDSRRAEAFF.

The J gene is TRBJ2-3, the V gene TRBV10-3; D remains unclear. This CDR3 contains 13 residues. The germline CDR1 and CDR2 sequences are ENHRY and SYGVKD. Trimming took off 3 bases at V and 3 bases at J, with 7 bases between the two ends. The CDR3 reads CAISEDTTDTQYF. The CDR3 DNA is TGTGCCATCAGTGAAGACACGACAGATACGCAGTATTTT.

This CDR3 is CASSSRTPPNSPLHF. CDR3 bases: TGTGCCAGCAGCTCTAGGACGCCGCCTAATTCACCCCTCCACTTT. The V call is TRBV7-2, the J call TRBJ1-6, with unresolved D. V lost 4 bases to trimming and J lost 6 bases, with 13 bases between them. Germline V gene data show CDR1 as SGHTA and CDR2 as FQGNSA. The CDR3 loop spans 15 amino acids.

This clonotype was detected a few times. The chain joins TRBV19 to TRBJ1-1, with D possibly TRBD1 on 5 matching bases. V was clipped by 4 bases and J by 1 base, with 7 bases between them. Germline CDR1 LNHDA, CDR2 SQIVND (reference sequence). This CDR3 has 13 amino acids. Written as DNA, the CDR3 is TGTGCCAGTAGTAAAGACAGGAACACTGAAGCTTTCTTT. The encoded protein is CASSKDRNTEAFF.

This clonotype appeared once. The junction departs from germline at one end; a sequencing error may be responsible. V usage is TRBV7-9 and J usage is TRBJ2-2; D unresolved. Germline CDR1 and CDR2: SEHNR and FQNEAQ (reference sequence). CDR3 length: 16 residues. The CDR3 bases are TGTGCCAGCAGTGACGGTCGGTATTCGAACACCAGGGAGCTGTTTTTT. Protein sequence: CASSDGRYSNTRELFF.

The table lists this clonotype with a few counts. V is TRBV11-2 and J is TRBJ2-5; TRBD2 aligns across 9 bases. With V trimmed by 6 bases and J by 0 bases, 14 bases remained unmatched. Germline V gene sequence: CDR1 SGHAT, CDR2 FQNNGV. The CDR3 sequence is 18 residues long. DNA for the CDR3: TGTGCCAGCAGTCTCCTAGGGCTAGCGGGGAGATACCAAGAGACCCAGTACTTC. Translated: CASSLLGLAGRYQETQYF.

The rearrangement joins TRBV15 to TRBJ1-2; 9 nucleotides match TRBD1. With 1 base clipped from V and 5 bases from J, the junction kept 5 bases outside the gene matches. The CDR3 covers 15 residues. Germline values: CDR1 LNHNV, CDR2 YYDKDF (reference sequence). In DNA, the CDR3 is TGTGCCACCAGCAGAGTAACAGGGGGCCGGTATGGCTACACCTTC. This encodes CATSRVTGGRYGYTF.

This clonotype was detected many times. CDR3 region: CASSLALPPNSPLHF. Here the CDR3 DNA reads TGTGCCAGCAGCTTAGCGTTGCCACCCAATTCACCCCTCCACTTT. The chain uses TRBV7-8 and TRBJ1-6, with D unclear. The germline V and J ends were trimmed by 0 bases and 7 bases, with 10 bases remaining between them. This CDR3 is 15 amino acids long. Germline values: CDR1 SGHVS, CDR2 FQNEAQ. Looking up the rest from reference TRBV7-8 and TRBJ1-6 gives the full variable domain: GAGVSQSPRYKVAKRGQDVALRCDPISGHVSLFWYQQALGQGPEFLTYFQNEAQLDKSGLPSDRFFAERPEGSVSTLKIQRTQQEDSAVYLCASSLALPPNSPLHFGNGTRLTVT.

Here the CDR3 DNA reads TGTGCCAGCAGTGAGGATTCTAGCGGGGGCGCCGGGGAGCTGTTTTTT. Its protein is CASSEDSSGGAGELFF. V gene TRBV12-3 or TRBV12-4 combines with J gene TRBJ2-2, with 10 bases that match TRBD2. With 5 bases clipped from V and 6 bases from J, the junction kept 9 bases outside the gene matches. The CDR3 sequence is 16 residues long.

As concerns this clonotype: A read error may be the cause here, since a much bigger clone is one base away. As the CDR3 is not closed by the conserved phenylalanine or tryptophan, this likely results from a read error. V and J are TRBV19 and TRBJ1-1; the D gene is possibly TRBD1 (5 bases). The CDR3 extends over 12 amino acids. V dropped 7 bases and J dropped 4 bases, with 10 bases sitting between them. CDR1 LNHDA and CDR2 SQIVND come from the germline V gene (reference sequence). CDR3 sequence (DNA): TGTGCCAGTACCTGGGGGGGCACTGAAGCTTTCTTA. It yields the protein CASTWGGTEAFL.

This clonotype has a handful of counts. This chain joins TRBV7-2 and TRBJ1-2; TRBD1 might be the D (5 bases). This CDR3 spans 13 amino acids. V was pared by 5 bases and J by 6 bases, with 13 bases between. Germline assignment: CDR1 SGHTA and CDR2 FQGNSA. CDR3 bases: TGTGCCAGCAGCCAAGAAGTAGGGGATGGCTACACCTTC. Encoded protein: CASSQEVGDGYTF. Filled out from reference TRBV7-2 and TRBJ1-2, the complete variable domain reads GAGVSQSPSNKVTEKGKDVELRCDPISGHTALYWYRQSLGQGLEFLIYFQGNSAPDKSGLPSDRFSAERTGGSVSTLTIQRTQQEDSAVYLCASSQEVGDGYTFGSGTRLTVV.

The sample holds many counts of this clonotype. This chain uses TRBV19 with TRBJ1-6; no firm D call. The CDR3 loop spans 12 amino acids. Germline V CDR1 and CDR2: LNHDA, SQIVND (reference sequence). Trimming took off 4 bases at V and 7 bases at J, with 5 bases between the two ends. CDR3 DNA sequence: TGTGCCAGTAGTAGGAGGAATTCACCCCTCCACTTT. It yields the protein CASSRRNSPLHF.

There are a few counts of this clonotype. The genes are TRBV7-6 and TRBJ2-2; the D gene is possibly TRBD2 (6 bases). The CDR3 loop spans 17 amino acids. Germline assignment: CDR1 SGHVS and CDR2 FNYEAQ. Trimming took off 5 bases at V and 1 base at J, with 17 bases between the two ends. CDR3 in amino acids: CASSPSGVIWNTGELFF. CDR3 bases: TGTGCCAGCAGCCCCTCGGGGGTTATATGGAACACCGGGGAGCTGTTTTTT.